These 25 T cell receptor beta chains were all obtained from the same sample, sequenced in a study of T cell repertoires in cytomegalovirus infection. TCRdb reprocessed the reads via MiXCR and lists one record per CDR3 protein. Of about 530,000 distinct CDR3 sequences in the sample, roughly 29% were seen once. The sequenced sample consisted of PBMCs. The source of these receptors is a human donor in good health (CMV status not recorded). Some clones in this sample may be carry-over from other donors' samples.

This chain joins TRBV29-1 and TRBJ1-1; a weak D match, TRBD1 (6 bases). This CDR3 is 13 amino acids long. V was shortened by 4 bases and J by 1 base, with 10 bases between the two germline ends. Germline CDR1 reads SQVTM; CDR2 reads ANQGSEA. CDR3 region: CSVAGRGNTEAFF. Here the CDR3 DNA reads TGCAGCGTTGCGGGCAGGGGGAACACTGAAGCTTTCTTT.

In this sample, this clonotype turned up a few times. The V call is TRBV5-1, the J call TRBJ2-3; no clear D gene. V lost 4 bases, J lost 4 bases, and 10 bases lay in between. Per the germline V gene, CDR1 is SGHRS and CDR2 is YFSETQ. This CDR3 has 13 residues. The CDR3 DNA reads TGCGCCAGCAGCCCACAAAATCCAGATACGCAGTATTTT. This codes for CASSPQNPDTQYF. The variable domain in full, with the rest retrieved from reference TRBV5-1 and TRBJ2-3, is KAGVTQTPRYLIKTRGQQVTLSCSPISGHRSVSWYQQTPGQGLQFLFEYFSETQRNKGNFPGRFSGRQFSNSRSEMNVSTLELGDSALYLCASSPQNPDTQYFGPGTRLTVL.

This clonotype showed up just a few times. The gene calls are TRBV5-4 and TRBJ2-5; tentative D call: TRBD2 (6 bases). V was shortened by 6 bases and J by 5 bases, with 17 bases between the two germline ends. Germline loops: CDR1 SGHNT, CDR2 YYREEE (reference sequence). The CDR3 is made up of 14 amino acids. CDR3 region: CASTPGGARETQYF. The CDR3 nucleotides are TGTGCCAGCACCCCCGGAGGGGCTAGGGAGACCCAGTACTTC.

This clonotype was counted a few times. The genes are TRBV29-1 and TRBJ1-2, with D maybe TRBD1 (6 bases). The CDR3 extends over 13 amino acids. The germline V gene encodes CDR1 SQVTM and CDR2 ANQGSEA. V lost 5 bases, J lost 2 bases, and 12 bases lay in between. CDR3 amino acids: CSVQGRSNYGYTF. DNA of the CDR3: TGCAGCGTTCAGGGGCGATCGAACTATGGCTACACCTTC.

In this sample, this clonotype turned up a few times. The chain is built from TRBV6-1 and TRBJ1-1, with TRBD1 matching 7 bases. The junction had 7 bases not matched to a gene; V was cut back by 4 bases and J by 8 bases. The CDR3 totals 13 residues. CDR1 MNHNS and CDR2 SASEGT come from the germline V gene. The CDR3 nucleotides read TGTGCCAGCAGTGGAATGTGGGACAGAGAAGCTTTCTTT. This translates into CASSGMWDREAFF.

There are a few counts of this clonotype. The chain recombines TRBV27 with TRBJ2-1, with D tentatively TRBD1 (6 bases). Per germline, CDR1 MNHEY and CDR2 SMNVEV (reference sequence). The CDR3 has 15 residues. The V end was cut by 6 bases, the J end by 4 bases, with 16 bases between. CDR3 sequence (DNA): TGTGCCAGCAGCCGAGGGACAACAATTTACAATGAGCAGTTCTTC. Encoded protein: CASSRGTTIYNEQFF.

This clonotype was recorded a few times. The genes are TRBV19 and TRBJ2-1; 12 nucleotides align to TRBD2. V lost 10 bases and J lost 8; bases outside the gene matches: 12. Per germline, CDR1 LNHDA and CDR2 SQIVND (reference sequence). CDR3 length equals 15 residues. The CDR3 sequence is CATERTSGAWDEQFF. In nucleotides, the CDR3 is TGTGCCACGGAGAGGACTAGCGGGGCCTGGGATGAGCAGTTCTTC.

This clonotype turned up a few times. The V and J genes are TRBV6-6 and TRBJ2-1; 9 nucleotides agree with TRBD2. The CDR3 loop spans 15 amino acids. Trimming cost V 2 bases and J 6 bases; bases outside gene matches: 5. Per the germline V gene, CDR1 is MNHNY and CDR2 is SVGAGI (reference sequence). In DNA, the CDR3 is TGTGCCAGCAGTTACCGGCGGGAGGGCCCCAATGAGCAGTTCTTC. Translating gives CASSYRREGPNEQFF.

The gene calls are TRBV12-3 or TRBV12-4 and TRBJ1-5; D may be TRBD1 (6 bases). The CDR3 is 15 amino acids. The germline V and J ends were trimmed by 6 bases and 5 bases, with 17 bases remaining between them. DNA of the CDR3: TGTGCCAGCAGAAGGACAGCCGATTCCCATCAGCCCCAGCATTTT. This encodes CASRRTADSHQPQHF.

V and J are TRBV25-1 and TRBJ2-7, with 12 bases matching TRBD2. After removal of 4 bases from V and 2 bases from J, the junction contained 6 bases not matched to a gene. The CDR3 extends over 16 amino acids. Per germline, CDR1 MGHDK and CDR2 SYGVNS. The CDR3, as DNA: TGTGCCAGCAGTGTGCTAGCGGGAGGGCCCCCCTACGAGCAGTACTTC. Protein sequence: CASSVLAGGPPYEQYF.

The chain employs TRBV20-1 and TRBJ2-7; a weak D match, TRBD2 (6 bases). Germline CDR1 is DFQATT and CDR2 is SNEGSKA (reference sequence). The CDR3 is 15 amino acids. V was clipped by 1 base and J by 6 bases, with 19 bases between them. The CDR3 is CSARGGVSLEGEQYF. Written as DNA, the CDR3 is TGCAGTGCTAGAGGAGGAGTCAGCCTGGAGGGCGAGCAGTACTTC.

The rearrangement links TRBV11-2 to TRBJ2-1, with 12 bases lining up with TRBD2. Trimming removed 5 bases from V and 5 bases from J; junction bases left unmatched: 10. The CDR3 extends over 17 amino acids. CDR1 is SGHAT, CDR2 FQNNGV, per germline. The CDR3 bases are TGTGCCAGCAGCCCCCGGAGACTAGCGGGAGTTAACAATGAGCAGTTCTTC. Protein sequence: CASSPRRLAGVNNEQFF.

This clonotype has just a few counts. This chain links TRBV4-1 with TRBJ1-2, with TRBD1 as a possible D gene (6 bases). The CDR3 consists of 16 residues. Germline V gene lookup returns CDR1 MGHRA and CDR2 YSYEKL. The V end was cut by 2 bases, the J end by 2 bases, with 15 bases between. The CDR3 sequence is CASSQPTGTSNYGYTF. CDR3 coding DNA: TGCGCCAGCAGCCAACCGACAGGAACCTCCAACTATGGCTACACCTTC.

This clonotype has only a few counts. V and J are TRBV15 and TRBJ1-4, with TRBD1 as a possible D gene (5 bases). The CDR3 has 15 residues. From germline, CDR1 is LNHNV and CDR2 YYDKDF (reference sequence). The germline V and J ends were trimmed by 5 bases and 1 base, with 11 bases remaining between them. Here the CDR3 reads CATSGRQGTNEKLFF. CDR3 in DNA: TGTGCCACCAGCGGCCGCCAGGGAACTAATGAAAAACTGTTTTTT.

This clonotype was found many times. V and J are TRBV12-3 or TRBV12-4 and TRBJ1-1; 7 bases are a match to TRBD1. The CDR3 loop spans 14 amino acids. Unmatched junction bases numbered 7, after V lost 6 bases and J lost 3 bases. The CDR3 DNA is TGTGCCAGCAGCATCGACAGGGAGTACACTGAAGCTTTCTTT. It encodes CASSIDREYTEAFF.

This clonotype came up many times. The chain employs TRBV7-4 and TRBJ2-7; TRBD2 aligns across 9 bases. The CDR3 totals 17 residues. Germline CDR1 reads SGHVT; CDR2 reads SQSDAQ. J lost 2 bases, V lost 1 base, and 9 bases had no gene match. DNA for the CDR3: TGTGCCAGCAGCTTAGTTAGTCTAGCGGGACCAACCTACGAGCAGTACTTC. The encoded protein is CASSLVSLAGPTYEQYF.

The CDR3, as DNA: TGTGCCAGCAGCCCAAGACCGGGAGGCACTGAAGCTTTCTTT. Translated, it gives CASSPRPGGTEAFF. The chain is built from TRBV7-2 and TRBJ1-1; D not certain. The germline V gene has CDR1 SGHTA and CDR2 FQGNSA. The CDR3 runs to 14 residues. The V gene lost 5 bases and the J gene lost 4 bases, with 14 bases spanning the gap.

In this sample, this clonotype turned up many times. This rearrangement joins TRBV7-2 to TRBJ2-2, with D maybe TRBD2 (5 bases). The length of the CDR3 is 15 residues. Trimming shortened V by 2 bases and J by 0 bases, and 7 bases separated the two germline ends. The V gene's germline CDR1 is SGHTA and CDR2 FQGNSA. CDR3 protein: CASSLSGANTGELFF. CDR3 nucleotide sequence: TGTGCCAGCAGCTTAAGCGGAGCGAACACCGGGGAGCTGTTTTTT.

The chain uses TRBV10-3 and TRBJ2-3; possible D gene TRBD2, 6 bases. The CDR3 covers 17 residues. Germline V gives CDR1 ENHRY, CDR2 SYGVKD. With 1 base removed from V and 3 bases from J, the gap between germline ends came to 17 bases. In nucleotides, the CDR3 is TGTGCCATCAGTGAGTATCAGACGGGAGTCTCGACAGATACGCAGTATTTT. Residues: CAISEYQTGVSTDTQYF.

This clonotype was found many times. The chain couples TRBV7-2 to TRBJ1-2, with a possible D match to TRBD1 (5 bases). The CDR3 is 12 residues long. The germline V gene has CDR1 SGHTA and CDR2 FQGNSA. Trimming took 4 bases from V and 7 from J, leaving 10 bases between them. The CDR3 bases are TGTGCCAGCAGCTCCGGGGGTAGTGGCTACACCTTC. Its protein product is CASSSGGSGYTF.

This clonotype was found once. This rearrangement joins TRBV27 to TRBJ1-4; D may be TRBD1 (5 bases). The CDR3 covers 14 residues. With 10 bases removed from V and 4 bases from J, the gap between germline ends came to 16 bases. Germline CDR1 reads MNHEY; CDR2 reads SMNVEV (reference sequence). CDR3 sequence reads: CATGQGRLNEKLFF. The CDR3 DNA sequence: TGTGCCACCGGGCAGGGTCGACTTAATGAAAAACTGTTTTTT.

The J gene is TRBJ2-1, the V gene TRBV27; D is possibly TRBD2 (5 bases). V was trimmed by 3 bases and J by 0 bases, leaving 9 bases between them. Looked up from germline, CDR1 is MNHEY and CDR2 is SMNVEV (reference sequence). This CDR3 has 15 residues. The CDR3 nucleotides are TGTGCCAGCAGTTTCCGGGGAAGCTCCTACAATGAGCAGTTCTTC. It is translated as CASSFRGSSYNEQFF.

The V gene is TRBV14, the J gene TRBJ2-3; D gene ambiguous. Germline lookup yields CDR1 SGHDN and CDR2 FVKESK. Trimming pared 2 bases from V and 4 bases from J, leaving 16 bases between. The CDR3 contains 16 residues. The CDR3 loop is CASSQRMPRPPDTQYF. The CDR3 DNA sequence: TGTGCCAGCAGCCAACGCATGCCAAGGCCCCCAGATACGCAGTATTTT.

The table lists this clonotype with many counts. V usage is TRBV27 and J usage is TRBJ2-7; TRBD2 matches 11 bases. Germline loops: CDR1 MNHEY, CDR2 SMNVEV (reference sequence). Trimming at V came to 0 bases and at J to 3 bases, leaving 4 bases not matched to a gene. The CDR3 spans 16 residues. CDR3 coding DNA: TGTGCCAGCAGTTTATCAGGGACTAGCGGCCTCTACGAGCAGTACTTC. Residues: CASSLSGTSGLYEQYF.

The chain is built from TRBV6-1 and TRBJ2-3, with 8 bases aligning to TRBD1. The germline V gene encodes CDR1 MNHNS and CDR2 SASEGT. The CDR3 sequence is 13 residues long. The V and J ends lost 6 bases and 5 bases, in that order; junction bases with no gene match: 4. CDR3 in amino acids: CASSGQGGDTQYF. The CDR3 region has the DNA TGTGCCAGCAGCGGACAGGGAGGAGATACGCAGTATTTT.